This T cell receptor (beta chain) came from a study of blood T cell repertoires in COVID-19 (dated by TCRdb to 2020 to 2022). Regarding the research as a whole: Samples covering the acute and convalescent phases of COVID-19 were provided by collaborators in the United States, Italy and Spain. The material from the prospective study consisted of cDNA or gDNA derived from T cells, B-cell-depleted T cells, or PBMCs. The dataset comprised deeply sampled blood TCRbeta repertoires from subjects exposed to, actively infected with, or recovered from COVID-19. The repertoires were made available in a free public database intended to serve as a resource for research on the immune response to SARS-CoV-2. The samples were drawn from two sources: the first 160 participants of the ongoing ImmuneRACE study, and fewer than 1,500 subjects contributed by 6 global collaborators. A de-identified subject ID, COVID-19 status, age in years and sex were almost always included in the sample metadata. Where HLA class I and class II types were available, the types were taken from metadata supplied by the sample provider, not from assay-based typing.

The research as a whole found: The amount of clinical and demographic metadata varied by source and participant and was provided uncurated.

TCRbeta CDR3 regions were amplified from genomic DNA by means of the immunoSEQ Assay, a bias-controlled multiplex PCR. The authors' analysis ran thus. The number of nucleated cells in each sample was estimated by amplification of reference gene primers within the assay. Sequence reads were collapsed and filtered to measure the absolute abundance of every unique TCRbeta CDR3 rearrangement. For each sample, productive Simpson clonality was calculated by taking the square root of Simpson's diversity index across productive rearrangements. What TCRdb holds here is the immuneACCESS table cut down to in-frame rearrangements. Part of the clones is not present; checked against another copy, under half of the missing clones reflect an unresolved V gene, and the others are unexplained. V and J calls and clone size are as listed in that table; D and trimming were resolved from the DNA. A total of some 240,000 clones appear in this sample, around 85% of them only once. The ten largest account for about 3.3% of the sample.

CDR1 SGHDN and CDR2 FVKESK were looked up in the germline V gene. The cysteine opens and the phenylalanine closes a CDR3 of 13 amino acids. The kept DNA is CDR3 alone, 39 bases in frame from the first base. Between the V and J ends, shortened by 1 base and 4 bases respectively, the junction contains 8 bases. In the prospective study, participants were roughly 18 to 90 years old, resided in about 25 geographic areas of the United States, and were enrolled through a virtual design. Cohort assignment in the prospective study relied on participant-reported clinical history from a screening survey and a study questionnaire. Each participant in the prospective study had whole blood, serum and a nasopharyngeal or oropharyngeal swab collected by mobile phlebotomists. Participants in the prospective study had the option to provide additional blood draws and questionnaires over an approximately 2-month period. Before DNA extraction, blood samples from the prospective study were shipped at room temperature or frozen.

A word on this clone: This clone's antigen is unknown. Within one base of it there is no much larger clone, and no base qualities were kept.

The receptor comes from a woman aged 40 to 50 with acute COVID-19. The specimen was PBMCs or T cells enriched from blood (not recorded which). The rearrangement joined TRBV14 to TRBJ2-7; perhaps TRBD2 is the D gene, with 6 bases matching. CDR3 protein: CASSQAGDYEQYF. The base sequence is TGTGCCAGCAGCCAAGCGGGGGATTACGAGCAGTACTTC.